Sequencing of this T cell receptor beta chain was carried out in a study of CD8 T cells in Susac syndrome. RNA was extracted with the RNeasy kit, and a quantity of roughly 0.5 to 1 ug was reverse transcribed using random hexamers. By means of immunoSEQ multiplex PCR, TCR beta CDR3 spanning 54 Vbeta and 13 Jbeta underwent amplification. TCRdb itself ran the immunoSEQ multiplex PCR reads through MiXCR, one entry per CDR3 protein. The table records 150,000 or so distinct CDR3 sequences, roughly 94% of them present only once. Overall study findings and caveats: None of the CD4+ T cell repertoires in Susac syndrome showed clonal expansion.

Patients with Susac syndrome met the recently defined diagnostic criteria for definite or probable disease. This clonotype was seen only a few times. Its matching antigen is unknown. The V gene's germline CDR1 is SGHTA and CDR2 FQGTGA. The CDR3 runs to 12 residues. The V segment lost 2 bases and the J segment 10 bases; nucleotides outside the gene matches: 2. Sequences were obtained from CD4+ T cells from PBMCs. This receptor was identified in a human donor with Susac syndrome. The rearrangement links TRBV7-3 to TRBJ2-1, with 7 nucleotides matching TRBD2. CDR3 in DNA: TGTGCCAGCAGCTTATTGGGGGGGGAGCAGTTCTTC. Amino acid sequence: CASSLLGGEQFF.